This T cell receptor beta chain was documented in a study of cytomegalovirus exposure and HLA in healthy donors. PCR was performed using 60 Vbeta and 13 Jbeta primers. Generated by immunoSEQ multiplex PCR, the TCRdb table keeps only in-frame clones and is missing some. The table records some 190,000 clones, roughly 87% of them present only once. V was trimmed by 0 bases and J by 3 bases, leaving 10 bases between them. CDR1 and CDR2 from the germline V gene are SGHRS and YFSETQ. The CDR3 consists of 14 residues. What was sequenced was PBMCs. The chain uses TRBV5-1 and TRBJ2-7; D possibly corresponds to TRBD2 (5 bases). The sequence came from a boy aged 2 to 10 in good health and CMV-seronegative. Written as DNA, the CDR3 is TGCGCCAGCAGCTTGGGTAGGGCGGGCTACGAGCAGTACTTC. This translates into CASSLGRAGYEQYF.